A selection of T cell receptor beta chains follows, all from one sample in a study of shared clonotypes between healthy human individuals. Here immunoSEQ multiplex PCR was the method, and the copy in TCRdb shows in-frame clones only, minus some. The data hold approximately 1.9 million clones, with 93% observed a single time. Sequencing was performed on naive CD8+ T cells from PBMCs. All receptors come from a man aged 18 to 30 in good health. Some clones in this sample may be carry-over from other donors' samples. Both conserved end residues are part of each CDR3. Rows give clone size only sometimes, using once, few, many, or a class for an expanded clone.

TRBV5-6	once	TRBJ2-7	CASSPLGSYEQYF
TRBV7-8	NA	TRBJ2-1	CASSHTPNGEQFF
TRBV28	NA	TRBJ2-1	CASSFFSLAGVYNEQFF
TRBV5-6	once	TRBJ2-7	CASSSGGNDEQYF
TRBV19	NA	TRBJ1-2	CASSIIRGSMNYGYTF
TRBV7-3	once	TRBJ2-1	CASSSKVGGAVSYNEQFF
TRBV30	NA	TRBJ2-3	CAWSIGTVTDTQYF
TRBV6-1	NA	TRBJ1-5	CASSEFWTGVAQPQHF
TRBV27	NA	TRBJ2-5	CASSLSWQGFLTQYF
TRBV5-1	NA	TRBJ2-1	CASSLDLNLAGGPGEQFF
TRBV27	NA	TRBJ2-2	CASSLPRTEPSSGELFF
TRBV7-3	once	TRBJ2-3	CASSLLAGGTDTQYF
TRBV15	NA	TRBJ2-7	CATSRDVASFYEQYF
TRBV4-1	NA	TRBJ1-5	CASSLSWGDGNQPQHF
TRBV19	once	TRBJ2-3	CASRGMGLAGVDTQYF
TRBV28	NA	TRBJ2-7	CASSPDEQYF
TRBV4-1	NA	TRBJ2-1	CASSQGGLAINNEQFF
TRBV19	NA	TRBJ2-1	CASSPSWQGNNEQFF
TRBV6-6	NA	TRBJ1-4	CASSYSQGAGEKLFF
TRBV4-3	once	TRBJ1-4	CASSQDSVSSNEKLFF
TRBV7-2	NA	TRBJ2-2	CASSSRPGQGDAGELFF
TRBV27	NA	TRBJ1-5	CASSLSELQPQHF